This T cell receptor beta chain comes out of a study of blood T cell repertoires in COVID-19. Per the authors' pipeline: Nucleated cell counts were estimated from reference gene primer amplification. The assay was immunoSEQ multiplex PCR, and TCRdb's table has in-frame clones only and misses some. V and J calls and clone size are those listed in that table; D and trimming were worked out from the DNA. The sample shows roughly 290,000 clones, approximately 86% of them seen only once. This CDR3 is 15 amino acids long. Germline lookup yields CDR1 KGHSH and CDR2 LQKENI. V trimming: 3 bases; J trimming: 6 bases; junction bases outside the gene matches: 4.

V and J are TRBV18 and TRBJ2-1; TRBD2 matches at 11 bases. The sequence came from a woman aged 45-65 years with active or convalescent COVID-19. The sample was peripheral blood. CDR3 in amino acids: CASSPGLAEINEQFF. CDR3 sequence (DNA): TGTGCCAGCTCACCGGGACTAGCGGAGATCAATGAGCAGTTCTTC.